This entry features one T cell receptor (beta chain) sequence. The CDR3 is 15 amino acids. V lost 0 bases and J lost 6, with 12 bases in between. CDR1 is SGHRS and CDR2 is YFSETQ in the germline V gene. The data were obtained in a study of cytomegalovirus exposure and HLA in healthy donors. PCR primers comprised 60 Vbeta and 13 Jbeta primers. Here immunoSEQ multiplex PCR was the method, and the copy in TCRdb shows in-frame clones only, minus some. The sample carries under 150,000 clones, roughly 79% recorded once. The chain recombines TRBV5-1 with TRBJ1-4; D is unresolved. Material: PBMCs. The receptor was isolated from a boy aged 2 to 9 in good health and CMV-seronegative. This chain's CDR3 is CASSLVVGRDEKLFF. In DNA form, the CDR3 reads TGCGCCAGCAGCTTGGTAGTGGGGAGGGATGAAAAACTGTTTTTT.